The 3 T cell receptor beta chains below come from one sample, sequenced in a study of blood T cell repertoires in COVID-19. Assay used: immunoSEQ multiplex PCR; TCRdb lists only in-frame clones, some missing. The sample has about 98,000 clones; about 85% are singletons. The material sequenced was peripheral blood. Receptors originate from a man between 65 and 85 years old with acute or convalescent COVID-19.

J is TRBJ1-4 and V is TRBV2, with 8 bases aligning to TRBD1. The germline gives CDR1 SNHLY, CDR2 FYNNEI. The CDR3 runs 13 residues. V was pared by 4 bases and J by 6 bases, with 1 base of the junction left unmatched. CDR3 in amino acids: CASSGQGYEKLFF. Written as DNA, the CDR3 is TGTGCCAGCAGTGGACAGGGGTATGAAAAACTGTTTTTT.

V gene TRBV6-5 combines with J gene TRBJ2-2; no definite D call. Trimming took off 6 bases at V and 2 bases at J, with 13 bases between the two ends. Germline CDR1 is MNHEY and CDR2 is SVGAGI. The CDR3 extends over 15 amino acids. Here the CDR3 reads CASSPMGPNTGELFF. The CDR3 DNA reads TGTGCCAGCAGCCCCATGGGCCCTAACACCGGGGAGCTGTTTTTT.

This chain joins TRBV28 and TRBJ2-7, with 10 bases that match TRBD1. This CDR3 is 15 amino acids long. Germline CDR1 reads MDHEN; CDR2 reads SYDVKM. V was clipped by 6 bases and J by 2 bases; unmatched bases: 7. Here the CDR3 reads CASRIGTGAPYEQYV. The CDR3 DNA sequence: TGTGCCAGCAGGATAGGGACAGGGGCCCCCTACGAGCAGTACGTC.